Listed below are T cell receptor beta chains from one sample, sequenced in a study of cytomegalovirus exposure and HLA in healthy donors. The repertoire was sequenced with immunoSEQ multiplex PCR; TCRdb's copy has only in-frame clones and lacks some. The table lists approximately 100,000 clones, more than 60% of them singletons. The sample consisted of PBMCs. Receptors originate from a man aged 18-30 years in good health and CMV-seropositive. CDR3s include the opening cysteine and the closing phenylalanine or tryptophan. The D gene is left open where the match is weak. The listing skips clone size in some rows; elsewhere it reads once, few, many or a size class.

>.|.|TRBJ2-3|TRBV11-3
CASSSGLSADTQYF
TGTGCCAGCAGCTCGGGACTTAGCGCAGATACGCAGTATTTT
>.|.|TRBJ2-7|TRBV11-2
CASSFTGKDEQYF
TGTGCCAGCAGCTTTACGGGGAAGGACGAGCAGTACTTC
>.|TRBD1|TRBJ2-7|TRBV18
CASSPLSGTGHYEQYF
TGTGCCAGCTCACCACTCTCCGGGACAGGGCACTACGAGCAGTACTTC
>few|TRBD1|TRBJ2-7|TRBV5-1
CASSSETRGTGRAIEQYF
TGCGCCAGCAGCTCCGAGACCCGTGGGACAGGGAGGGCGATCGAGCAGTACTTC
>few|.|TRBJ1-2|TRBV28
CASSFPPDKLNYGYTF
TGTGCCAGCAGTTTCCCGCCTGACAAACTTAACTATGGCTACACCTTC
>.|.|TRBJ2-1|TRBV6-5
CASKKRNEQFF
TGTGCCAGCAAGAAACGGAATGAGCAGTTCTTC
>.|.|TRBJ2-1|TRBV15
CATSRDGGLNNEQFF
TGTGCCACCAGCAGAGATGGGGGACTGAACAATGAGCAGTTCTTC
>.|TRBD1|TRBJ1-4|TRBV28
CASSFNQGAGNEKLFF
TGTGCCAGCAGTTTCAACCAGGGGGCGGGTAATGAAAAACTGTTTTTT
>.|TRBD1|TRBJ2-5|TRBV6-1
CATTGAWGWETQYF
TGTGCCACCACAGGGGCCTGGGGGTGGGAGACCCAGTACTTC
>.|.|TRBJ1-1|TRBV30
CAWSAEVGGTEAFF
TGTGCCTGGAGTGCCGAGGTGGGGGGGACTGAAGCTTTCTTT
>once|TRBD2|TRBJ2-7|TRBV7-3
CASSLSGGLSYEQYF
TGTGCCAGCAGCTTGAGCGGGGGCCTTTCCTACGAGCAGTACTTC
>.|.|TRBJ2-2|TRBV5-4
CVDEAANTGELFF
TGTGTCGATGAGGCAGCGAACACCGGGGAGCTGTTTTTT
>.|.|TRBJ1-1|TRBV7-9
CASSLTQGTEAFF
TGTGCCAGCAGCTTAACTCAGGGCACTGAAGCTTTCTTT
>.|TRBD1|TRBJ2-7|TRBV13
CASSFGTVYEQYF
TGTGCCAGCAGCTTCGGGACAGTCTACGAGCAGTACTTC
>.|.|TRBJ1-2|TRBV27
CASSLGPPPGHYGYTF
TGTGCCAGCAGTTTAGGGCCCCCCCCAGGGCACTATGGCTACACCTTC
>once|.|TRBJ2-7|TRBV6-5
CASSPVMGGGRGPYF
TGTGCCAGCAGTCCTGTTATGGGCGGGGGCCGAGGTCCGTACTTC
>.|TRBD1|TRBJ1-4|TRBV5-6
CASSFGTASLLF
TGTGCCAGCAGTTTCGGGACAGCTTCTCTCTTGTTT
>.|TRBD2|TRBJ2-1|TRBV4-1
CASSHTSGGNNEQFF
TGCGCCAGCAGCCACACTAGCGGGGGGAACAATGAGCAGTTCTTC
>once|.|TRBJ2-7|TRBV7-8
CASSPGSYEQYF
TGTGCCAGCAGCCCTGGGAGTTACGAGCAGTACTTC
>.|.|TRBJ2-7|TRBV5-3
CARSLSIFCRESSYEQYF
TGTGCCAGAAGCTTGAGTATATTTTGCAGGGAAAGCTCCTACGAGCAGTACTTC
>.|.|TRBJ1-1|TRBV5-4
CASSLGAQATEAFF
TGTGCCAGCAGCTTGGGGGCGCAGGCCACTGAAGCTTTCTTT
>.|.|TRBJ1-5|TRBV16
CASSLSTYSNQPQHF
TGTGCCAGCAGCCTAAGCACCTATAGCAATCAGCCCCAGCATTTT
>.|TRBD2|TRBJ2-3|TRBV7-9
CASSRLAGGRRGRGDTQYF
TGTGCCAGCAGCCGACTAGCGGGGGGCAGAAGGGGGCGAGGAGATACGCAGTATTTT
>once|.|TRBJ1-5|TRBV18
CASSPVDNYQPQHF
TGTGCCAGCTCACCGGTAGACAATTACCAGCCCCAGCATTTT
>.|TRBD2|TRBJ2-1|TRBV5-1
CASSLAGTSGGPLYNEQFF
TGCGCCAGCAGCTTGGCGGGGACTAGCGGGGGGCCGCTTTACAATGAGCAGTTCTTC
>.|.|TRBJ1-1|TRBV5-4
CASSSGTAMNTEAFF
TGTGCCAGCAGCTCTGGGACTGCCATGAACACTGAAGCTTTCTTT
>few|.|TRBJ2-3|TRBV5-1
CASSLTSADTQYF
TGCGCCAGCAGCTTGACATCCGCAGATACGCAGTATTTT
>.|.|TRBJ2-5|TRBV6-6
CASSYQWQETQYF
TGTGCCAGCAGTTATCAGTGGCAAGAGACCCAGTACTTC
>few|TRBD1|TRBJ2-1|TRBV2
CAGKRDSSYNEQFF
TGTGCCGGAAAACGGGACAGCTCCTACAATGAGCAGTTCTTC
>few|TRBD1|TRBJ1-5|TRBV19
CASSIYRGANQPQHF
TGTGCCAGTAGTATATACAGGGGAGCCAATCAGCCCCAGCATTTT
>.|TRBD2|TRBJ2-1|TRBV9
CASSVSARQRGVDEQFF
TGTGCCAGCAGCGTCTCAGCGAGGCAGCGGGGGGTCGATGAGCAGTTCTTC
>once|.|TRBJ1-4|TRBV19
CASSSYNRREKLFF
TGTGCCAGTAGTAGTTATAACAGGCGTGAAAAACTGTTTTTT
>few|.|TRBJ1-1|TRBV5-4
CASSFRNTEAFF
TGTGCCAGCAGCTTCCGGAACACTGAAGCTTTCTTT
>.|.|TRBJ1-6|TRBV28
CASSLRGGRNSPLHF
TGTGCCAGCAGTTTAAGGGGGGGCAGAAATTCACCCCTCCACTTT
>.|.|TRBJ2-5|TRBV11-2
CASSLEGGSETQYF
TGTGCCAGCAGCTTAGAGGGGGGATCGGAGACCCAGTACTTC
>.|TRBD2|TRBJ2-5|TRBV7-2
CASNRGGSETQYF
TGTGCCAGCAACCGGGGGGGTTCAGAGACCCAGTACTTC
>.|TRBD1|TRBJ1-5|TRBV10-2
CASSPLRGTDNQPQHF
TGCGCCAGCAGCCCCCTCCGAGGGACAGATAATCAGCCCCAGCATTTT
>once|.|TRBJ2-3|TRBV9
CASSVGGVSDTQYF
TGTGCCAGCAGCGTAGGGGGGGTTTCAGATACGCAGTATTTT
>.|TRBD2|TRBJ2-7|TRBV27
CASSLRGGYEQYF
TGTGCCAGCAGCCTCCGCGGGGGCTACGAGCAGTACTTC
>few|TRBD1|TRBJ2-1|TRBV6-1
CASSVSGQAYNEQFF
TGTGCCAGCAGTGTGTCGGGACAGGCATACAATGAGCAGTTCTTC
>.|.|TRBJ1-5|TRBV27
CASSSARTANQPQHF
TGTGCCAGCAGTTCAGCTCGGACAGCGAATCAGCCCCAGCATTTT
>.|TRBD1|TRBJ2-7|TRBV7-2
CASRPRQGAKEQYF
TGTGCCAGCAGGCCTCGACAGGGAGCGAAGGAGCAGTACTTC
>once|.|TRBJ2-1|TRBV7-9
CASSERQFLLGFF
TGTGCCAGCAGCGAGCGACAGTTCTTGTTGGGGTTCTTC
>once|TRBD1|TRBJ1-6|TRBV5-4
CASSSVDRANSPLHF
TGTGCCAGCAGCTCGGTTGACAGGGCGAATTCACCCCTCCACTTT
>.|TRBD1|TRBJ1-6|TRBV10-1
CASSDGTGDMDSPLHF
TGCGCCAGCAGTGACGGGACAGGTGATATGGATTCACCCCTCCACTTT
>.|TRBD2|TRBJ2-5|TRBV27
CASSLSLASGLETQYF
TGTGCCAGCAGTTTATCACTAGCGAGTGGGTTGGAGACCCAGTACTTC